This TCR beta chain was obtained from a study of CD8 T cells in Susac syndrome. Study results and limitations: The study conceded that relatively few individuals underwent its TCR sequencing and HLA analysis.

TCR beta sequencing covered blood CD8+ and CD4+ T cells. An amount of RNA that ranged from roughly 0.45 to 1 ug was reverse transcribed with random hexamers. One entry per CDR3 protein, called by TCRdb with MiXCR from the immunoSEQ multiplex PCR reads. The sample includes over 100,000 distinct CDR3 sequences, around 92% of them seen just once. As regards this clonotype: Its antigen is undetermined.

The germline V and J ends were trimmed by 6 bases and 6 bases, with 20 bases remaining between them. Germline-derived CDR1 and CDR2 are SGHRS and YFSETQ. CDR3 length: 15 amino acids. This rearrangement joins TRBV5-1 to TRBJ2-3; TRBD2 is a possible D gene (5 bases). The source is a human donor in good health. Specimen: CD8+ T cells from PBMCs. DNA of the CDR3: TGCGCCAGCAAACTGCCCACCGGGGTTCAGGATACGCAGTATTTT. This encodes CASKLPTGVQDTQYF. The entire variable domain, with the rest obtained from reference TRBV5-1 and TRBJ2-3, is as follows: KAGVTQTPRYLIKTRGQQVTLSCSPISGHRSVSWYQQTPGQGLQFLFEYFSETQRNKGNFPGRFSGRQFSNSRSEMNVSTLELGDSALYLCASKLPTGVQDTQYFGPGTRLTVL.